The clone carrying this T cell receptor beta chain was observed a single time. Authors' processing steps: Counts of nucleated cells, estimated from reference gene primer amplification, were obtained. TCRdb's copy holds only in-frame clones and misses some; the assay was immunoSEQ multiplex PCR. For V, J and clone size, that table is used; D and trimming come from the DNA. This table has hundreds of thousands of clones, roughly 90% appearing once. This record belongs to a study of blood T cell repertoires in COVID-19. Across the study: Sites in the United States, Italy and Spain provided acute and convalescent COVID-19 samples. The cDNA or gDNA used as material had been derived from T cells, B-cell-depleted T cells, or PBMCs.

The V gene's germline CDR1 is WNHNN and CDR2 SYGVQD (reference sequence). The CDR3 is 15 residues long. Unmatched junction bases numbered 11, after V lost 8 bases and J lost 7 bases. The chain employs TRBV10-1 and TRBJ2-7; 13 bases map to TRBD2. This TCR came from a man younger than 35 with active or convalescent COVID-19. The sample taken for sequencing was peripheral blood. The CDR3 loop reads CASVPTSGRLREQYF. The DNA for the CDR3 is TGCGCCAGCGTTCCGACTAGCGGGAGGTTAAGGGAGCAGTACTTC.